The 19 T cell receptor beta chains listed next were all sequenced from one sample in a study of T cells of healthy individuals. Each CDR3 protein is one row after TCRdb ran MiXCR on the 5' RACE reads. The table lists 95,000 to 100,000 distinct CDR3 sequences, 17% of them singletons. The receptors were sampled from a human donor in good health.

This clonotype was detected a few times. The CDR3 loop is CASSPSLLKNTGELFF. CDR3 bases: TGTGCCAGCTCACCATCTCTCCTTAAGAACACCGGGGAGCTGTTTTTT. The chain carries TRBV18 and TRBJ2-2; D remains ambiguous. This CDR3 is 16 amino acids long. Germline values: CDR1 KGHSH, CDR2 LQKENI. The V and J ends lost 2 bases and 1 base respectively, with 11 bases between them.

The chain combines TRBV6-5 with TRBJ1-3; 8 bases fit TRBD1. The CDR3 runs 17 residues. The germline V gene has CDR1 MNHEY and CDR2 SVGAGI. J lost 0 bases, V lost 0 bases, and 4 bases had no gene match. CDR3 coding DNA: TGTGCCAGCAGTTACTCTATCGACAGGGGCTCTGGAAACACCATATATTTT. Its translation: CASSYSIDRGSGNTIYF.

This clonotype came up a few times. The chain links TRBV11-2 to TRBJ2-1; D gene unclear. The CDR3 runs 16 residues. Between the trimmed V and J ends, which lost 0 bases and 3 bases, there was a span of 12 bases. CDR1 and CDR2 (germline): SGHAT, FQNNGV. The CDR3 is CASSLDLTDIYNEQFF. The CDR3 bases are TGTGCCAGCAGCTTAGATCTAACAGATATCTACAATGAGCAGTTCTTC.

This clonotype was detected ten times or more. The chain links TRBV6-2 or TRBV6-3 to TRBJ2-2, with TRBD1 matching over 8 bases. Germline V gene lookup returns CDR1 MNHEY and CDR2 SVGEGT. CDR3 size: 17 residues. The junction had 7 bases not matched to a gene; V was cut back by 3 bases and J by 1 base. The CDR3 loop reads CASSYFRGRMNTGELFF. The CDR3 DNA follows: TGTGCCAGCAGTTATTTCAGGGGGCGGATGAACACCGGGGAGCTGTTTTTT.

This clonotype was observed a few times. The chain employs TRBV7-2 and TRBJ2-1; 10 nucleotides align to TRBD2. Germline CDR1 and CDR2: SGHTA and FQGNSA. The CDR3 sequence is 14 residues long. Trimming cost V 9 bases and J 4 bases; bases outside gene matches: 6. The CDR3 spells CASMTSGLYNEQFF. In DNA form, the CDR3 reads TGTGCCAGTATGACTAGCGGGCTTTACAATGAGCAGTTCTTC.

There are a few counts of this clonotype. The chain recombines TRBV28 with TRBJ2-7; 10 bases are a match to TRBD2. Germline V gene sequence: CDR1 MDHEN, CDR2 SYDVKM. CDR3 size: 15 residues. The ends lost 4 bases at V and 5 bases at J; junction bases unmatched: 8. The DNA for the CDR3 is TGTGCCAGCAGTTCCACACTAGCGGGATTACACGAGCAGTACTTC. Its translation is CASSSTLAGLHEQYF.

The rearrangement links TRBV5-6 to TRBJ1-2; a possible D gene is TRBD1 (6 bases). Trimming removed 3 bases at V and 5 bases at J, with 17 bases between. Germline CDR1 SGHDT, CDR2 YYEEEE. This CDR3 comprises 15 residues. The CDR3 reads CASSSPSGAYYGYTF. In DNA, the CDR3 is TGTGCCAGCAGCTCTCCATCGGGGGCTTATTATGGCTACACCTTC.

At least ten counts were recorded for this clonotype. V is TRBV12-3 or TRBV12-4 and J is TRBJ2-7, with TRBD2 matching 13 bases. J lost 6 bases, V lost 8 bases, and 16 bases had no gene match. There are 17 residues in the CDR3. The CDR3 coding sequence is TGTGCCAGCGCAAGGACTAGCGGGAGTAATCCCCCTCCCGAGCAGTACTTC. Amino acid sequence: CASARTSGSNPPPEQYF.

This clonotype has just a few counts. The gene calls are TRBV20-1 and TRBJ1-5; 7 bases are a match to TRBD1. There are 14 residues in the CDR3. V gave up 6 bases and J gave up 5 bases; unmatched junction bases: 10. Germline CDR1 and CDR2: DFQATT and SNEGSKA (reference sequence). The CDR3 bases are TGCAGTGCCCATAAACAGGGGACCCATCAGCCCCAGCATTTT. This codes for CSAHKQGTHQPQHF.

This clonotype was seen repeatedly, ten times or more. The CDR3 reads CASGEAGGGYTF. The CDR3 DNA follows: TGCGCCAGCGGGGAGGCAGGTGGCGGCTACACCTTC. V and J are TRBV5-1 and TRBJ1-2, with no clear D. Trimming took off 7 bases at V and 8 bases at J, with 15 bases between the two ends. CDR1 SGHRS and CDR2 YFSETQ come from the germline V gene. The CDR3 is 12 amino acids.

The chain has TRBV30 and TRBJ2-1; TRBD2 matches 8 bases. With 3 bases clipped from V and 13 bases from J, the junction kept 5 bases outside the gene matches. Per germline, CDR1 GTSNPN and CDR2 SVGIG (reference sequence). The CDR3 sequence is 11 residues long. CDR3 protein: CAWRQLAVQFF. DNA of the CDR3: TGTGCCTGGAGACAACTAGCGGTACAGTTCTTC. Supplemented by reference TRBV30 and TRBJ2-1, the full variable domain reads SQTIHQWPATLVQPVGSPLSLECTVEGTSNPNLYWYRQAAGRGLQLLFYSVGIGQISSEVPQNLSASRPQDRQFILSSKKLLLSDSGFYLCAWRQLAVQFFGPGTRLTVL.

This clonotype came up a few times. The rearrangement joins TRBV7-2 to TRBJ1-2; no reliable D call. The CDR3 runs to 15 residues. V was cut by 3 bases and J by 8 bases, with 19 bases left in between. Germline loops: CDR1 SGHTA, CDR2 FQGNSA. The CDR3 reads CASSFLEVPREGYTF. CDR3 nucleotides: TGTGCCAGCAGCTTTCTCGAGGTCCCCCGGGAGGGCTACACCTTC.

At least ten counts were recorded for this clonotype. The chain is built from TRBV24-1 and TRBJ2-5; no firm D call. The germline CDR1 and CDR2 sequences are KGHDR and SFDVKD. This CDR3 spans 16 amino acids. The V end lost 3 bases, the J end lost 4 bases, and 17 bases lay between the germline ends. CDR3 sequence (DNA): TGTGCCACCAGTGATCCAACCCCCCGCGTCCCAGAGACCCAGTACTTC. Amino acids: CATSDPTPRVPETQYF.

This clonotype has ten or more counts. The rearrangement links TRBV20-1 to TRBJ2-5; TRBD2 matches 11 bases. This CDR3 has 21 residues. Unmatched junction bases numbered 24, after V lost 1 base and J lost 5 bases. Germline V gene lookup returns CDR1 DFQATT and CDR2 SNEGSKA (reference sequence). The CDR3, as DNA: TGCAGTGCTAGAGCTGGCAGTAAAGACGGGGTAGCGGGAGGGCCTTGGGAGACCCAGTACTTC. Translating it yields CSARAGSKDGVAGGPWETQYF.

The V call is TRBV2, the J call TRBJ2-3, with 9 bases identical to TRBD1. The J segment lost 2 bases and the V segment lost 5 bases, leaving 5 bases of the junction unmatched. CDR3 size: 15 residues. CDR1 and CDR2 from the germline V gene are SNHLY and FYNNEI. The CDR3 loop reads CASSLTGGNTDTQYF. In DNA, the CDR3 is TGTGCCAGCAGTCTGACAGGGGGGAACACAGATACGCAGTATTTT.

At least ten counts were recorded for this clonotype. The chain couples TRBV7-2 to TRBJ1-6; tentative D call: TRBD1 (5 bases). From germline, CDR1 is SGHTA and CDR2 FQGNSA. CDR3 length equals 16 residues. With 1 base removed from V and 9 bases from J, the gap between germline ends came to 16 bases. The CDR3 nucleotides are TGTGCCAGCAGCTTAGAGTCAGGGCCTAGGGGTTCACCCCTCCACTTT. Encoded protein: CASSLESGPRGSPLHF.

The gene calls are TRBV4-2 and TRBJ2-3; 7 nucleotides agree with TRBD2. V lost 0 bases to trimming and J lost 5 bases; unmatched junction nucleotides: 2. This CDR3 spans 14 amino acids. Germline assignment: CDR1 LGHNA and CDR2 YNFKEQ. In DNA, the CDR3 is TGTGCCAGCAGCCAAGATGGGAGGGAAGATACGCAGTATTTT. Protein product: CASSQDGREDTQYF.

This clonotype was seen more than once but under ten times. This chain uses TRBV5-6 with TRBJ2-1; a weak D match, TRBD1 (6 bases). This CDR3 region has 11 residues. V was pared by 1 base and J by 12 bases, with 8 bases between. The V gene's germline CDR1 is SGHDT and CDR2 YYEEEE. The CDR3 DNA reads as TGTGCCAGCAGCTTGTTAGGGGGGCAGTTCTTC. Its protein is CASSLLGGQFF.

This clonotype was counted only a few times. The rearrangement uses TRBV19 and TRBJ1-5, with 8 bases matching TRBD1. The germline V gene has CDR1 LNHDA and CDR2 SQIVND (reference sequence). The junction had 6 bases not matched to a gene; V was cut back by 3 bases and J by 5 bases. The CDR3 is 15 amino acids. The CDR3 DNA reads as TGTGCCAGTAGTATCTCGACAGGGGTATATCAGCCCCAGCATTTT. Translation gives CASSISTGVYQPQHF.